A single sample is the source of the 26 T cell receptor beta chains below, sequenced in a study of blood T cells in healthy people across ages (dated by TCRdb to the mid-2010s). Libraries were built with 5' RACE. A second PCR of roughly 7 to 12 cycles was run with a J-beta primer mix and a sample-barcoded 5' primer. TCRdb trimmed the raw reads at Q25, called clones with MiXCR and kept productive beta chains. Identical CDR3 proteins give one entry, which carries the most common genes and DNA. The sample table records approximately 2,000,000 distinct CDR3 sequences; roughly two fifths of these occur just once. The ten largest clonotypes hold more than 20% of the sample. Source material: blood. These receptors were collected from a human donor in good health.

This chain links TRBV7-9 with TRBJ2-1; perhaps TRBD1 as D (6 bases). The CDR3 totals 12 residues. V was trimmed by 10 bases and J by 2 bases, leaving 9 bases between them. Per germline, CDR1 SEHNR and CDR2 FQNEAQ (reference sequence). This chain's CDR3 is CAIDRTYNEQFF. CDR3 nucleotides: TGTGCCATCGACAGGACCTACAATGAGCAGTTCTTC.

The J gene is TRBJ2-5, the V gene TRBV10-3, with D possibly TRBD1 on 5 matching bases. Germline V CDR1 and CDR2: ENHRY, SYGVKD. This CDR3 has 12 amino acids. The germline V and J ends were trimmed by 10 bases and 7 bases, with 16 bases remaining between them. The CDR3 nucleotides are TGTGCCACCGCGGACATTTCTGGGACCCAGTACTTC. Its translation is CATADISGTQYF.

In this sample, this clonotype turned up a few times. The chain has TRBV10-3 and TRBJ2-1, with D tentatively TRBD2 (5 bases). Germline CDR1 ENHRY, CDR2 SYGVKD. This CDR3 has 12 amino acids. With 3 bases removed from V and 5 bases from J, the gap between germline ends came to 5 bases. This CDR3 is CAISELDNEQFF. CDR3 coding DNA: TGTGCCATCAGTGAACTAGACAATGAGCAGTTCTTC.

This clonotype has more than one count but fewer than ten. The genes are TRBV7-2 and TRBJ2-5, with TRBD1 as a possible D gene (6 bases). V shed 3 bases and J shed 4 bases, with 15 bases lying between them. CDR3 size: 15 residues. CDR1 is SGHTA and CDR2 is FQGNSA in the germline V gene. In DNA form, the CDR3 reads TGTGCCAGCAGCTTGGGATTACAGGGTCCAGAGACCCAGTACTTC. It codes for CASSLGLQGPETQYF.

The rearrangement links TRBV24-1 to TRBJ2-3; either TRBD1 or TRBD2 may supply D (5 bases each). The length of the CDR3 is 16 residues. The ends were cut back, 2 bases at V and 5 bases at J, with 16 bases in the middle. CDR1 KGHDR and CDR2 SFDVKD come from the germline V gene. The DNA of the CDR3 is TGTGCCACCAGTGATTGGGGGACCCAGACCAGAGATACGCAGTATTTT. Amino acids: CATSDWGTQTRDTQYF.

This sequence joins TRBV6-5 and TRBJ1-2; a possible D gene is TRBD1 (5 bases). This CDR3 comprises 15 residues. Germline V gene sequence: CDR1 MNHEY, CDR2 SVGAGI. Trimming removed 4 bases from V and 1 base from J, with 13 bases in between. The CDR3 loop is CASSSPRAVNYGYTF. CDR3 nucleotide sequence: TGTGCCAGCAGTTCCCCCAGGGCCGTTAACTATGGCTACACCTTC.

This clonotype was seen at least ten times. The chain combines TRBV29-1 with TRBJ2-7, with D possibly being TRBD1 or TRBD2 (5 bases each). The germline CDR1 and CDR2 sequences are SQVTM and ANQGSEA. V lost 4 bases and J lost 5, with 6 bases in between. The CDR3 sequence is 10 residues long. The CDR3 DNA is TGCAGCGTTGTGGGGGACGAGCAGTACTTC. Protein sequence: CSVVGDEQYF.

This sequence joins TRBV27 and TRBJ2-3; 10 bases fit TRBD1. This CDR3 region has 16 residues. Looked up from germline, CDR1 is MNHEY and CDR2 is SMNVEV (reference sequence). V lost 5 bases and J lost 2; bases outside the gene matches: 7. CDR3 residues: CASSVRDRGYTDTQYF. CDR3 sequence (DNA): TGTGCCAGCAGTGTCCGGGACAGGGGTTACACAGATACGCAGTATTTT.

Here the CDR3 DNA reads TGTGCCAGCAGTGATGGGGCAGTGAGGGCCTACGAGCAGTACTTC. This gives the protein CASSDGAVRAYEQYF. The chain links TRBV25-1 to TRBJ2-7; the D gene could be TRBD1 or TRBD2 (5 bases each). The germline V gene encodes CDR1 MGHDK and CDR2 SYGVNS. The V end lost 3 bases, the J end lost 2 bases, and 14 bases lay between the germline ends. This CDR3 has 15 residues.

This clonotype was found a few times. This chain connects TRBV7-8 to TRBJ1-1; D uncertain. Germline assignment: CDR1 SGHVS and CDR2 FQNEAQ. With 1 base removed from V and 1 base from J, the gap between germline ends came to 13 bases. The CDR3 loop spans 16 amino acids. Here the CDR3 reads CASSLEAGEGNTEAFF. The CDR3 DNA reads TGTGCCAGCAGCTTAGAGGCGGGCGAAGGGAACACTGAAGCTTTCTTT.

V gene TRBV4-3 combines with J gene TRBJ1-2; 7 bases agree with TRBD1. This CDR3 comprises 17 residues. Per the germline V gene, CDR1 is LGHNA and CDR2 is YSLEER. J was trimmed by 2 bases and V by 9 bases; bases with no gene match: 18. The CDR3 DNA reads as TGCGCCAGGGGATTTAGACAGGGAAAGAACAGAAACTATGGCTACACCTTC. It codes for CARGFRQGKNRNYGYTF.

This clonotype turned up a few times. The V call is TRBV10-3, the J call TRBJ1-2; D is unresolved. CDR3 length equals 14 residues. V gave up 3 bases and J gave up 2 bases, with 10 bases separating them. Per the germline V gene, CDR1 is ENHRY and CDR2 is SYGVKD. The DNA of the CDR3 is TGTGCCATCAGTGATTCGACGTCCAACTATGGCTACACCTTC. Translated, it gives CAISDSTSNYGYTF.

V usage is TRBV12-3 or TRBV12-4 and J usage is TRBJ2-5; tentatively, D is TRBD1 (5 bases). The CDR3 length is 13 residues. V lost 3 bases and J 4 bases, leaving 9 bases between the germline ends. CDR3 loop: CASSFKGRETQYF. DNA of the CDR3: TGTGCCAGCAGTTTTAAGGGGCGAGAGACCCAGTACTTC.

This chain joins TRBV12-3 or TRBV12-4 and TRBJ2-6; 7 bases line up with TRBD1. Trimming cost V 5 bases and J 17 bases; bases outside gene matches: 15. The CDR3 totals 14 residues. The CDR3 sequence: CASSHQTQGQILTF. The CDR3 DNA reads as TGTGCCAGCAGTCACCAAACACAGGGACAGATTTTGACTTTC.

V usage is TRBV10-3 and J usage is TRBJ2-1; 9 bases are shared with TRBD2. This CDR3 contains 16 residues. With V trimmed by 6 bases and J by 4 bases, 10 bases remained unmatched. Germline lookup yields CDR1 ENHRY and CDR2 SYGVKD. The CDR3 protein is CAIRVGGGGEYNEQFF. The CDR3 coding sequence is TGTGCCATCAGAGTCGGCGGCGGGGGGGAATACAATGAGCAGTTCTTC.

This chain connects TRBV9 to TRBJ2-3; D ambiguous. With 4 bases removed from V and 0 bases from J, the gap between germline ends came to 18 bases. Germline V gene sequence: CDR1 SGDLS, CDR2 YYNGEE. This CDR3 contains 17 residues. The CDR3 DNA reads TGTGCCAGCAGCCCAGAGACCCAACATTCTAGCACAGATACGCAGTATTTT. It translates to CASSPETQHSSTDTQYF.

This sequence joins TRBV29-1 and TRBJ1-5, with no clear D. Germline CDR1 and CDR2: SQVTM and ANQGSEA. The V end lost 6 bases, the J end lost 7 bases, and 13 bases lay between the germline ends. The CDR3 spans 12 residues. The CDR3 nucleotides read TGCAGCGTCACGTTAAGCGGACAGCCCCAGCATTTT. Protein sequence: CSVTLSGQPQHF.

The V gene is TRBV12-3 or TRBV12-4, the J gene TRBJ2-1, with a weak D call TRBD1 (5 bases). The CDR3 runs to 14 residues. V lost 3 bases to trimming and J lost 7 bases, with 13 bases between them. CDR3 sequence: CASSLDINLNEQFF. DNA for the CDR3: TGTGCCAGCAGTTTGGACATAAACCTGAATGAGCAGTTCTTC.

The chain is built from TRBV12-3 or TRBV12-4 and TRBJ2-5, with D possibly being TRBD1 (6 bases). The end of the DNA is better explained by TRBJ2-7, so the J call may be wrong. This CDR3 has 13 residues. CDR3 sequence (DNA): TGTGCCAGCAGCAGGGGAAGGGTTAACGAGCAGTACTTC. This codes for CASSRGRVNEQYF.

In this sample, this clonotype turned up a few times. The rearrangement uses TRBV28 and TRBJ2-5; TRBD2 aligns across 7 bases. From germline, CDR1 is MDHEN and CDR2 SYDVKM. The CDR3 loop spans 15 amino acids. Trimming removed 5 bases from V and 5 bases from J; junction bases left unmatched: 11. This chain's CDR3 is CASSEGLGGVETQYF. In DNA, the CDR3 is TGTGCCAGCAGTGAGGGTTTGGGGGGGGTGGAGACCCAGTACTTC.

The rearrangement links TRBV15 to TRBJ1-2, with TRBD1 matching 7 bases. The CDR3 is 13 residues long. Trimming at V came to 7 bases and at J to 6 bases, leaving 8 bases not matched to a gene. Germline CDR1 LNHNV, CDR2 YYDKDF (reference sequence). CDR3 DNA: TGTGCCACCACTCCGGGACAGTTCCATGGCTACACCTTC. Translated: CATTPGQFHGYTF.

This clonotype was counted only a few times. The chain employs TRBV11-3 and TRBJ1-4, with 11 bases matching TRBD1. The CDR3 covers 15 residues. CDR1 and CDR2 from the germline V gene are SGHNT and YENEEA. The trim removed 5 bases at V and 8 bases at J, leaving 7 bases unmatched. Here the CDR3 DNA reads TGTGCCAGCAGCCTGGACAGGGGGCGCGAGGAAAAACTGTTTTTT. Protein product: CASSLDRGREEKLFF.

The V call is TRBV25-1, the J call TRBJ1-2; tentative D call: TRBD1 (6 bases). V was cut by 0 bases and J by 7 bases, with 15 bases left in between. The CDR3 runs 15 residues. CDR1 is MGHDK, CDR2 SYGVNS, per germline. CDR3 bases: TGTGCCAGCAGTGAATATTGGCAGGCAGGGGCTGGCTACACCTTC. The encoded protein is CASSEYWQAGAGYTF.

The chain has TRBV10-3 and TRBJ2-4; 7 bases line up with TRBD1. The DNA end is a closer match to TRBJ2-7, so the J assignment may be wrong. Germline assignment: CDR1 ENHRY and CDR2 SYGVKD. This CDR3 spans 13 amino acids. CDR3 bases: TGTGCCATCAAGGGGACAGCTTCGTACGAGCAGTACTTC. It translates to CAIKGTASYEQYF.

CDR3 bases: TGCGCCAGCAGCCAGCAAAGCGACAGGGCAGGTCTGTACGAGCAGTACTTC. Translation gives CASSQQSDRAGLYEQYF. The chain combines TRBV4-3 with TRBJ2-4; 7 bases align to TRBD1. The last part of the DNA fits TRBJ2-7 better; the J call may be wrong. This CDR3 region has 17 residues. Germline CDR1 LGHNA, CDR2 YSLEER.

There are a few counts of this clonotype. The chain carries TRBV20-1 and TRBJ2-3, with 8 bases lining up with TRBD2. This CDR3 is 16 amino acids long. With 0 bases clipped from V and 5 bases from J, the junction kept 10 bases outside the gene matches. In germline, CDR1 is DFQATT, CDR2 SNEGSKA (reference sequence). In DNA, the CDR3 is TGCAGTGCTAGAGATAATCTCTTGGCGGGGGGAGATACGCAGTATTTT. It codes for CSARDNLLAGGDTQYF.